This T cell receptor (beta chain) was observed in a study of blood T cells in healthy people across ages. Whole-study findings and limits: Donor CMV status, an unknown factor, possibly confounded changes in expanded clonotypes. A roughly linear age-dependent decrease characterized TCR beta diversity per million T cells. Diversity was higher, and naive CD4+ cells more numerous, in long-lived donors than in aged donors.

A second PCR of 7 to 11 cycles used a sample-barcoded 5' primer and a J-beta primer mix. Via MiXCR, TCRdb re-called the 5' RACE reads, giving one row per CDR3 protein. The sample has a few hundred thousand distinct CDR3 sequences, approximately 27% seen once. In its sample, this clonotype was seen a few times. Its antigen is undetermined. Germline V gene sequence: CDR1 SGHDT, CDR2 YYEEEE. This CDR3 is 13 amino acids long. V lost 1 base and J 11 bases, leaving 15 bases between the germline ends. What was sequenced was blood. The chain carries TRBV5-6 and TRBJ2-5; no reliable D call. This clonotype was sampled from a woman in her 70s in good health. This CDR3 is CASSLNGPHGQYF. In DNA form, the CDR3 reads TGTGCCAGCAGCTTGAACGGGCCCCACGGGCAGTACTTC.